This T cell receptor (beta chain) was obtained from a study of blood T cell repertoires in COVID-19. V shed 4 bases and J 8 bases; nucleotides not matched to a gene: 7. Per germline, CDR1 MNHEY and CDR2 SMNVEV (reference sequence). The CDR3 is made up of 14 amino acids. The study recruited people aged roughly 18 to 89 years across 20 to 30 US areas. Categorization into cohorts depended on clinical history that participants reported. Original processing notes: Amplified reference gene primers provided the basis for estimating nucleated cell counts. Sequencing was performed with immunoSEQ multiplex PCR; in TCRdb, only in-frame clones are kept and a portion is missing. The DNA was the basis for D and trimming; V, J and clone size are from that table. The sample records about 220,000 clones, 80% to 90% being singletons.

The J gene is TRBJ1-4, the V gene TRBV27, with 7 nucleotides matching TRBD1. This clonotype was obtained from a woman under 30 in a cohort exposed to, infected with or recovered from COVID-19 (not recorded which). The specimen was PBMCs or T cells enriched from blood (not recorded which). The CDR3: CASSSTGTGEKLFF. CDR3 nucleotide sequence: TGTGCCAGCAGTTCGACAGGGACTGGGGAAAAACTGTTTTTT. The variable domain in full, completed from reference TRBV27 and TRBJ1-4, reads EAQVTQNPRYLITVTGKKLTVTCSQNMNHEYMSWYRQDPGLGLRQIYYSMNVEVTDKGDVPEGYKVSRKEKRNFPLILESPSPNQTSLYFCASSSTGTGEKLFFGSGTQLSVL.